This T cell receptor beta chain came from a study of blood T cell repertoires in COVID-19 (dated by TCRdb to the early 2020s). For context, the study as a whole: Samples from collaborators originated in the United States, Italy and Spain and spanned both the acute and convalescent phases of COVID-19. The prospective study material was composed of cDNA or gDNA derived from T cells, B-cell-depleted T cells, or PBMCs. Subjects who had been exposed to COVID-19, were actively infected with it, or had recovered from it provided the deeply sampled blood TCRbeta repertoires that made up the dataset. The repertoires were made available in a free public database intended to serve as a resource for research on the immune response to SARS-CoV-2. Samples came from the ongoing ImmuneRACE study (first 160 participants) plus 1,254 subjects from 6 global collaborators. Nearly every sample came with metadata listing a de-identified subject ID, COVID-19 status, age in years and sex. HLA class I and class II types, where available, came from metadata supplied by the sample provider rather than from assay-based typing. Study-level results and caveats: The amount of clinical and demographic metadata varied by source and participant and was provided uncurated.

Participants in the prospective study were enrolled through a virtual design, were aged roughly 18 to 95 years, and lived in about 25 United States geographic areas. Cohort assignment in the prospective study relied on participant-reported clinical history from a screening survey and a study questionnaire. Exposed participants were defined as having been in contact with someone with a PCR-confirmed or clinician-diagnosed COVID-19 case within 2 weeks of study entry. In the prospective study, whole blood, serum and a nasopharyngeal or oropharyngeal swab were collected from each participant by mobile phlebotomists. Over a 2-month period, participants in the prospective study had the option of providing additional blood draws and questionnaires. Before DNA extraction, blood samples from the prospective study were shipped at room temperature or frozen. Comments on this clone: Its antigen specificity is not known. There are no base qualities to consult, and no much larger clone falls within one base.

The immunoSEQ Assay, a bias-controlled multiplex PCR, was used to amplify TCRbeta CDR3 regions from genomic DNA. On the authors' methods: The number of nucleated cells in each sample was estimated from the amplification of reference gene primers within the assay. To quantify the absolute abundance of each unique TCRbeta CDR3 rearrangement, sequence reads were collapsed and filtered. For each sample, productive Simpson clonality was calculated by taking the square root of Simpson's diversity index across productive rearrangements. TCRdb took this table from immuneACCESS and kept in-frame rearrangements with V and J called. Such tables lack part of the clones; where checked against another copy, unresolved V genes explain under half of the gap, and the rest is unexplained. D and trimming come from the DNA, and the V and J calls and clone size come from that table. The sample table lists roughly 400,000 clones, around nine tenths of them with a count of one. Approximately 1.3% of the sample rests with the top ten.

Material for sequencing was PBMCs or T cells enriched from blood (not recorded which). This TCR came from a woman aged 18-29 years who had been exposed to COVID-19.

The CDR3 region: CASSQGTSSGELFF. In nucleotides, the sequence is TGCGCCAGCAGCCAAGGAACTAGCAGCGGGGAGCTGTTTTTT. The rearrangement joined TRBV4-1 to TRBJ2-2; a weak D assignment points to TRBD2 (6 bases agree). Reading the germline V gene gives CDR1 MGHRA and CDR2 YSYEKL. Trimming costs V 1 base and J 7 bases, and their ends lie 10 bases apart. The CDR3 goes from the cysteine to the phenylalanine over 14 residues. Only the CDR3 DNA stays, 42 bases, in frame from base 1.